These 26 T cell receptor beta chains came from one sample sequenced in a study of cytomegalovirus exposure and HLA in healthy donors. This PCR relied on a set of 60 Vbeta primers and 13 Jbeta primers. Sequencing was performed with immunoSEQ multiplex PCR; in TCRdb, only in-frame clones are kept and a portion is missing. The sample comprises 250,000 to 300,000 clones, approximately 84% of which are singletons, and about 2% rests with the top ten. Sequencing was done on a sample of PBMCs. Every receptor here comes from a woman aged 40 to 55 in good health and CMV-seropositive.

CDR3 residues: CASSPTAWYFGGYTF. The CDR3 bases are TGTGCCAGTAGTCCGACAGCCTGGTATTTTGGTGGCTACACCTTC. V and J are TRBV19 and TRBJ1-2; D possibly corresponds to TRBD1 (5 bases). V dropped 5 bases and J dropped 7 bases, with 20 bases sitting between them. CDR3 length: 15 residues. Germline V gene data show CDR1 as LNHDA and CDR2 as SQIVND (reference sequence).

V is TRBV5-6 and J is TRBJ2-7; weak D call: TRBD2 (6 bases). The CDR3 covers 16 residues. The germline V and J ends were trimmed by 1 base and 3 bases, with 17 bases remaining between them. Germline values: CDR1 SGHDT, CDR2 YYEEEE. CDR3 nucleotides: TGTGCCAGCAGCTTGCCTCAAGGGCGGGATCTCTACGAGCAGTACTTC. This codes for CASSLPQGRDLYEQYF.

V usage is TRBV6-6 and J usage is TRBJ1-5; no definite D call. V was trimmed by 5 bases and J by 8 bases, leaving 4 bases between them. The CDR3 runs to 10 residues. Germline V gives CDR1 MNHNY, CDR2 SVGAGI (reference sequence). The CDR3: CASSQEPQHF. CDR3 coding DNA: TGTGCCAGCAGTCAGGAGCCCCAGCATTTT.

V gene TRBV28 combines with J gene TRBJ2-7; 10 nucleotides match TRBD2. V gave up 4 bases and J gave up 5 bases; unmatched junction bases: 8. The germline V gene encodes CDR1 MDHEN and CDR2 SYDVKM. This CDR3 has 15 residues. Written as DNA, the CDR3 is TGTGCCAGCAGTTCACCTAGCGGGAGCAGAAACGAGCAGTACTTC. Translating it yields CASSSPSGSRNEQYF. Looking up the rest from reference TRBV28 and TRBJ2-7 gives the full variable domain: DVKVTQSSRYLVKRTGEKVFLECVQDMDHENMFWYRQDPGLGLRLIYFSYDVKMKEKGDIPEGYSVSREKKERFSLILESASTNQTSMYLCASSSPSGSRNEQYFGPGTRLTVT.

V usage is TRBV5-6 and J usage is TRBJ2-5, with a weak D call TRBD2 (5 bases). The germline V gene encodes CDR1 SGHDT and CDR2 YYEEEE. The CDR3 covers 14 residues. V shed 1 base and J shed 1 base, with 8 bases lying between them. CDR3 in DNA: TGTGCCAGCAGCTTGCGGCTAGCCCAAGAGACCCAGTACTTC. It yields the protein CASSLRLAQETQYF.

This CDR3 is CASSLAGGGLGYTF. DNA of the CDR3: TGTGCCAGCAGCTTGGCCGGGGGGGGCTTGGGCTACACCTTC. The V call is TRBV5-6, the J call TRBJ1-2; tentatively, D is TRBD1 (6 bases). Germline-derived CDR1 and CDR2 are SGHDT and YYEEEE. Trimming shortened V by 0 bases and J by 8 bases, and 14 bases separated the two germline ends. This CDR3 has 14 residues.

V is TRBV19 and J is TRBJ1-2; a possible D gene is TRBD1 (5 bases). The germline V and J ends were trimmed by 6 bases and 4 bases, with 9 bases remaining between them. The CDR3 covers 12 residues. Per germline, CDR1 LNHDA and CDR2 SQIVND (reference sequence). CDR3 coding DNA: TGTGCCAGTAGGCAGGGCGGCTATGGCTACACCTTC. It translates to CASRQGGYGYTF. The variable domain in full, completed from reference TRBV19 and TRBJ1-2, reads DGGITQSPKYLFRKEGQNVTLSCEQNLNHDAMYWYRQDPGQGLRLIYYSQIVNDFQKGDIAEGYSVSREKKESFPLTVTSAQKNPTAFYLCASRQGGYGYTFGSGTRLTVV.

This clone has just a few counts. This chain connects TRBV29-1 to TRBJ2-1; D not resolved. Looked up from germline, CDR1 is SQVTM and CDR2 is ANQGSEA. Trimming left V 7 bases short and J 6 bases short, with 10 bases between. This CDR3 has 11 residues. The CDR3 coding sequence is TGCAGCGGTCACAGTGGCAATGAGCAGTTCTTC. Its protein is CSGHSGNEQFF.

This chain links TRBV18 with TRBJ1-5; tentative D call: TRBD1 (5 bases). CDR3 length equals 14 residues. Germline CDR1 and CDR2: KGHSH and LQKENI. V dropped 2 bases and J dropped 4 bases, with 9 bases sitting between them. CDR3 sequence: CASSPTGENQPQHF. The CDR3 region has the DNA TGTGCCAGCTCACCAACGGGGGAAAATCAGCCCCAGCATTTT.

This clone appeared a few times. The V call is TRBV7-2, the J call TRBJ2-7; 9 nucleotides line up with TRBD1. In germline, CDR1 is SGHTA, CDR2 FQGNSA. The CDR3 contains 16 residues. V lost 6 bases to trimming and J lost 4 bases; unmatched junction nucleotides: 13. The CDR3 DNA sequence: TGTGCCAGCAGTAATGGGGCCGGGACAGGGACGTACGAGCAGTACTTC. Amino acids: CASSNGAGTGTYEQYF.

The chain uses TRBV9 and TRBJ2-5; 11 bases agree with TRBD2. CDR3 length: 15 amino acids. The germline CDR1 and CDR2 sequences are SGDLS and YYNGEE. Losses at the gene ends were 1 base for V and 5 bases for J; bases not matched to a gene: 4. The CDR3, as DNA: TGTGCCAGCAGCGTACTAGCGGGAGGTGGGGAGACCCAGTACTTC. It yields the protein CASSVLAGGGETQYF.

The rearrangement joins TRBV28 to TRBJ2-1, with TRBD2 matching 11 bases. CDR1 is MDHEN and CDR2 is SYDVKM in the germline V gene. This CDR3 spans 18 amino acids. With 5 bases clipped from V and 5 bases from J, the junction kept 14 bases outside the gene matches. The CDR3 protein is CASSPGLAGLEVNNEQFF. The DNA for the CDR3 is TGTGCCAGCAGTCCCGGACTAGCGGGTCTCGAGGTAAACAATGAGCAGTTCTTC.

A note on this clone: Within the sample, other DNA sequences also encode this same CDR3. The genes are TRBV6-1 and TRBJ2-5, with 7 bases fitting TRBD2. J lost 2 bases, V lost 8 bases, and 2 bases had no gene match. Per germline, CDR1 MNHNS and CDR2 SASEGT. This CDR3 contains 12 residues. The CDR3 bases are TGTGCCAGCCGCGGGGGTCAAGAGACCCAGTACTTC. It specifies CASRGGQETQYF.

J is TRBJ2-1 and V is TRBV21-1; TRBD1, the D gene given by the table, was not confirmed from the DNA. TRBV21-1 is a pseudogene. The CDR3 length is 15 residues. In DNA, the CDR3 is TGTGCCAGCAGCAAAGCCCGACAGACCTACAATGAGCAGTTCTTC. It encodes CASSKARQTYNEQFF.

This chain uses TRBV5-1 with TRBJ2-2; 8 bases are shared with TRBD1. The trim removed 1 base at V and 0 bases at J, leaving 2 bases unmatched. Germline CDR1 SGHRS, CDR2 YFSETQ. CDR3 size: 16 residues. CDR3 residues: CASSLRTGSNTGELFF. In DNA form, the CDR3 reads TGCGCCAGCAGCTTGAGGACAGGGTCGAACACCGGGGAGCTGTTTTTT.

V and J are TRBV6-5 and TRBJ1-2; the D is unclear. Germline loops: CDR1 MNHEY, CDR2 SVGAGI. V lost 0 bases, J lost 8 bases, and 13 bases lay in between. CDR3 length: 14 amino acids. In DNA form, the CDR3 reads TGTGCCAGCAGTTACTCGAGTGGAGGGTTCGGCTACACCTTC. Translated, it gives CASSYSSGGFGYTF.

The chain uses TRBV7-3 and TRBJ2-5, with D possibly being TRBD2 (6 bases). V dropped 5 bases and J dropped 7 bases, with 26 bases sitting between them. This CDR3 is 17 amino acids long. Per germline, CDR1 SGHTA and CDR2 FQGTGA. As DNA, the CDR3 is TGTGCCAGCAGCCCTACCGGGACCGGGACGGGGGTCGGGACCCAGTACTTC. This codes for CASSPTGTGTGVGTQYF.

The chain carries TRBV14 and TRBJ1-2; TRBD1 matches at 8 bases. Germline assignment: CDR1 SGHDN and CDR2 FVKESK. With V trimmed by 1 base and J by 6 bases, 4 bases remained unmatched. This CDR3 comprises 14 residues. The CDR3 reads CASSQVAGGNGYTF. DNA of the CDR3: TGTGCCAGCAGCCAAGTTGCAGGGGGCAATGGCTACACCTTC.

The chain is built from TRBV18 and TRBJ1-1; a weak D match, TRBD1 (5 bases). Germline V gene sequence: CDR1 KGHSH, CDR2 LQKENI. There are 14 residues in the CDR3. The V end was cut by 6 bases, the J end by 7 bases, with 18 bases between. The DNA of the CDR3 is TGTGCCAGCTCCGCCTTCCCCGACAGAAGTGAAGCTTTCTTT. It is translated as CASSAFPDRSEAFF.

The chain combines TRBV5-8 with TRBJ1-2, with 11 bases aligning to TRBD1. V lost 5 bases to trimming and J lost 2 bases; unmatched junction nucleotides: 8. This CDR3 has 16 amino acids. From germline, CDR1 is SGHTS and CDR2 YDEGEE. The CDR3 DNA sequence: TGTGCCAGCAGGCACCGGGACAGGGGGACGAACTATGGCTACACCTTC. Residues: CASRHRDRGTNYGYTF. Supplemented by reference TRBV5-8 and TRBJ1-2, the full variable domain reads EAGVTQSPTHLIKTRGQQATLRCSPISGHTSVYWYQQALGLGLQFLLWYDEGEERNRGNFPPRFSGRQFPNYSSELNVNALELEDSALYLCASRHRDRGTNYGYTFGSGTRLTVV.

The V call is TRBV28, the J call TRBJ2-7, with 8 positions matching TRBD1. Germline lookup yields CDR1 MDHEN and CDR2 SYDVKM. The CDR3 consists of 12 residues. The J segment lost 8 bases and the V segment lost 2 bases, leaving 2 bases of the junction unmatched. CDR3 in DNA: TGTGCCAGCAGTTTAGACAGGGGCAAGCAGTACTTC. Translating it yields CASSLDRGKQYF.

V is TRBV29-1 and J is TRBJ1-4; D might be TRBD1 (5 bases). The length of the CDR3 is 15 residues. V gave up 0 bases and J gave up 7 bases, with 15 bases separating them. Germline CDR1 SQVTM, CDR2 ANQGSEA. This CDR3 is CSVEDPKGMGEKLFF. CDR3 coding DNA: TGCAGCGTTGAAGATCCTAAGGGGATGGGTGAAAAACTGTTTTTT.

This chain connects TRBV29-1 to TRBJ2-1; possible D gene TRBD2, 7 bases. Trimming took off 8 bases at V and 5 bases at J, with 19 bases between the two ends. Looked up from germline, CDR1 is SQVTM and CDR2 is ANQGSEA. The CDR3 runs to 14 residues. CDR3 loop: CSLGRGGLDNEQFF. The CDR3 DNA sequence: TGCAGCCTGGGGAGGGGGGGCCTAGACAATGAGCAGTTCTTC.

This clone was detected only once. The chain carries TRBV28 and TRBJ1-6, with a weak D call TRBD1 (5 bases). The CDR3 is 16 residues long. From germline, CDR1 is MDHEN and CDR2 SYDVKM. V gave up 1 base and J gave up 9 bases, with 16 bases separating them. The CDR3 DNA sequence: TGTGCCAGCAGTTTATCGGGGGGTTCACTACTTTCACCCCTCCACTTT. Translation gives CASSLSGGSLLSPLHF.

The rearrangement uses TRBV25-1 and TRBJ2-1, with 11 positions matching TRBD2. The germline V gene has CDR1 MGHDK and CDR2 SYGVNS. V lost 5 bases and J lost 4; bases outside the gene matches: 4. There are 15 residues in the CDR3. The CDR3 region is CASSIAGGLYNEQFF. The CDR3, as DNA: TGTGCCAGCAGTATAGCGGGAGGGCTGTACAATGAGCAGTTCTTC. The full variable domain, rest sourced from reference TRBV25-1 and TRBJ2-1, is EADIYQTPRYLVIGTGKKITLECSQTMGHDKMYWYQQDPGMELHLIHYSYGVNSTEKGDLSSESTVSRIRTEHFPLTLESARPSHTSQYLCASSIAGGLYNEQFFGPGTRLTVL.

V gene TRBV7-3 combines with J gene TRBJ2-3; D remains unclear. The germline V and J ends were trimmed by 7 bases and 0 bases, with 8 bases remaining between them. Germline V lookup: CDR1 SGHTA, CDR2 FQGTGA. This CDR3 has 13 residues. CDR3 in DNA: TGTGCCAGCACAATCAGGAGCACAGATACGCAGTATTTT. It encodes CASTIRSTDTQYF.